This entry features one T cell receptor (beta chain) sequence. Antigen specificity is unknown. The data were obtained in a study of shared clonotypes between healthy human individuals. Study-level points and caveats: Between a few donors, naive CD4 clonotypes were shared at a level of about 5.3%. Non-shared clonotypes displayed generation probabilities falling below those of clonotypes present in all four donors.

CDR1 is MNHEY and CDR2 is SMNVEV in the germline V gene (reference sequence). Trimming shortened V by 10 bases and J by 0 bases, and 13 bases separated the two germline ends. The CDR3 has 13 amino acids. The method was immunoSEQ multiplex PCR; TCRdb's version includes in-frame clones alone and lacks a portion of them. The sample has roughly 1,100,000 clones, around 74% seen once. The chain is built from TRBV27 and TRBJ2-7; D unresolved. The receptor was derived from a man between 18 and 35 years old in good health. The sequencing input was memory CD4+ T cells sorted from blood. Subset specified: CD45RA-negative fraction. The chain's CDR3 is CATRRVPSYEQYF. The CDR3 DNA sequence: TGTGCCACCAGACGGGTCCCCTCCTACGAGCAGTACTTC.